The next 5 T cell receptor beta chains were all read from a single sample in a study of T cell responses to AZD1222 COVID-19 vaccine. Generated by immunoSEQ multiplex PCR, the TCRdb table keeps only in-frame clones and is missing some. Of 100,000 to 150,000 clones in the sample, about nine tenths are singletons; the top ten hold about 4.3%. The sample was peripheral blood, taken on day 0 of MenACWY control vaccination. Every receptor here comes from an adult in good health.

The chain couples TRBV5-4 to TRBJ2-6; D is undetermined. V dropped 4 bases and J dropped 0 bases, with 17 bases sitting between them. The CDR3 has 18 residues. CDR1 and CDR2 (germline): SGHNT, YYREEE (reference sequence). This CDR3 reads CASSPTSGVPSGANVLTF. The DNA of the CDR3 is TGTGCCAGCAGCCCCACCTCGGGTGTTCCCTCTGGGGCCAACGTCCTGACTTTC. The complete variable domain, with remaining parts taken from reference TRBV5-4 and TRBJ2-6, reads ETGVTQSPTHLIKTRGQQVTLRCSSQSGHNTVSWYQQALGQGPQFIFQYYREEENGRGNFPPRFSGLQFPNYSSELNVNALELDDSALYLCASSPTSGVPSGANVLTFGAGSRLTVL.

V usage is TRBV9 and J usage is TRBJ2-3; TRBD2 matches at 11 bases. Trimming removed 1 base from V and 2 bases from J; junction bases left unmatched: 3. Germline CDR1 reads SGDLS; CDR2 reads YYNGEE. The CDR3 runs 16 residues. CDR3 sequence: CASSVTSGRDTDTQYF. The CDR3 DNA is TGTGCCAGCAGCGTAACTAGCGGGAGAGACACAGATACGCAGTATTTT.

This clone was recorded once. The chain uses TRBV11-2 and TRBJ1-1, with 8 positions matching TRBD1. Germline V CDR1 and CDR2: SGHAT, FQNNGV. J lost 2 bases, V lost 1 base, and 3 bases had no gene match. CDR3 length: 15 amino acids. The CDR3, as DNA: TGTGCCAGCAGCTTAGCAACAGGGGGAAACACTGAAGCTTTCTTT. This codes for CASSLATGGNTEAFF.

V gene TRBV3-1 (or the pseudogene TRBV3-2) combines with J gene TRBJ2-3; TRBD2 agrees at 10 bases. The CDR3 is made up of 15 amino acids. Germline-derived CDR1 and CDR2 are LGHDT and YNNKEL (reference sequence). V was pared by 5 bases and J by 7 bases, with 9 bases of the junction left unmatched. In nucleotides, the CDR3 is TGTGCCAGCAGCTCCAGCGGGAGGGGTGGAAATACGCAGTATTTT. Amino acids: CASSSSGRGGNTQYF.

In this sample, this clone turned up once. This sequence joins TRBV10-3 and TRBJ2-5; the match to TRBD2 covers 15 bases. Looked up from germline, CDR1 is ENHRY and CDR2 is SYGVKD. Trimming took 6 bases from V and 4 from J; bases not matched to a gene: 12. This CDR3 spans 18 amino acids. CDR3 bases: TGTGCCATCAGCCAACTCCCCGGACTAGCGGGGGGGCGAGAGACCCAGTACTTC. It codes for CAISQLPGLAGGRETQYF.